Following are 15 T cell receptor beta chains from one sample sequenced in a study of OX40 agonist ivuxolimab in advanced cancers. Profiling relied on immunoSEQ multiplex PCR, and the TCRdb table lists in-frame clones only, not all of them. Here the sample spans over 55,000 clones, less than 95% being singletons. Specimen: CD4+ or CD8+ T cells sorted from blood, collected in a trial of the OX40 agonist ivuxolimab. The source of these receptors is an adult with an advanced solid tumor such as melanoma, head and neck, liver or kidney cancer.

This chain uses TRBV28 with TRBJ2-2, with D uncertain. The V gene's germline CDR1 is MDHEN and CDR2 SYDVKM. CDR3 length equals 12 residues. The V end lost 5 bases, the J end lost 5 bases, and 6 bases lay between the germline ends. DNA for the CDR3: TGTGCCAGCAGTAGCGCAACCGGGGAGCTGTTTTTT. This codes for CASSSATGELFF.

V usage is TRBV28 and J usage is TRBJ2-6; TRBD1 might be the D (5 bases). Trimming shortened V by 6 bases and J by 4 bases, and 25 bases separated the two germline ends. CDR1 and CDR2 (germline): MDHEN, SYDVKM. The CDR3 contains 19 residues. The CDR3 is CASRPPQGRLVPGANVLTF. CDR3 nucleotide sequence: TGTGCCAGCAGACCCCCCCAGGGCAGGTTAGTTCCCGGGGCCAACGTCCTGACTTTC.

The chain has TRBV11-3 and TRBJ1-1, with a tentative D call TRBD1 (6 bases). The CDR3 totals 15 residues. Trimming removed 5 bases from V and 5 bases from J, with 18 bases in between. CDR1 SGHNT and CDR2 YENEEA come from the germline V gene. The CDR3 sequence: CASSPGDTRATEAFF. In nucleotides, the CDR3 is TGTGCCAGCAGCCCAGGGGACACCCGTGCTACTGAAGCTTTCTTT.

This chain uses TRBV4-2 with TRBJ1-5; D uncertain. Germline loops: CDR1 LGHNA, CDR2 YNFKEQ. The CDR3 loop spans 15 amino acids. Trimming shortened V by 0 bases and J by 4 bases, and 10 bases separated the two germline ends. The CDR3 here is CASSQDRGSNQPQHF. The CDR3 DNA is TGTGCCAGCAGCCAAGATCGGGGAAGTAATCAGCCCCAGCATTTT.

This sequence joins TRBV7-2 and TRBJ2-4; D unresolved. The V end was cut by 3 bases, the J end by 7 bases, with 13 bases between. Germline V gene data show CDR1 as SGHTA and CDR2 as FQGNSA. The CDR3 extends over 14 amino acids. CDR3: CASSFGSIMNIQYF. CDR3 sequence (DNA): TGTGCCAGCAGCTTTGGGTCTATCATGAACATTCAGTACTTC.

The chain carries TRBV7-2 and TRBJ1-2; TRBD1 might be the D (5 bases). V lost 9 bases and J 8 bases, leaving 16 bases between the germline ends. Germline V gene lookup returns CDR1 SGHTA and CDR2 FQGNSA. The CDR3 has 12 residues. The CDR3 reads CASRGEGIGYTF. The CDR3 nucleotides read TGTGCCAGTCGCGGAGAGGGGATCGGCTACACCTTC. Based on the CDR3 plus reference TRBV7-2 and TRBJ1-2, the full variable domain is GAGVSQSPSNKVTEKGKDVELRCDPISGHTALYWYRQSLGQGLEFLIYFQGNSAPDKSGLPSDRFSAERTGGSVSTLTIQRTQQEDSAVYLCASRGEGIGYTFGSGTRLTVV.

As for this clone: The identical CDR3 is also encoded by other nucleotide sequences in the sample. J is TRBJ1-5 and V is TRBV5-5, with a weak D call TRBD1 (5 bases). Trimming left V 3 bases short and J 2 bases short, with 9 bases between. CDR1 and CDR2 from the germline V gene are SGHKS and YYEKEE (reference sequence). The CDR3 is 14 amino acids. For the CDR3, the DNA is TGTGCCAGCAGCTATGGACAAGGCAATCAGCCCCAGCATTTT. Its translation: CASSYGQGNQPQHF.

The chain employs TRBV11-3 and TRBJ2-1; the D gene is possibly TRBD2 (5 bases). V lost 8 bases and J 0 bases, leaving 14 bases between the germline ends. This CDR3 is built from 15 residues. The germline V gene has CDR1 SGHNT and CDR2 YENEEA. This CDR3 is CASGKPGSSYNEQFF. The CDR3 DNA reads as TGTGCCAGCGGCAAGCCTGGGAGCTCCTACAATGAGCAGTTCTTC.

This clone was counted a single time. The V gene is TRBV11-3, the J gene TRBJ2-3; perhaps TRBD2 as D (5 bases). The germline V gene has CDR1 SGHNT and CDR2 YENEEA. V dropped 6 bases and J dropped 6 bases, with 10 bases sitting between them. The CDR3 is 12 residues long. CDR3 DNA: TGTGCCAGCAGTCCACCGGGGGATACGCAGTATTTT. The encoded protein is CASSPPGDTQYF.

The rearrangement links TRBV11-2 to TRBJ2-1, with 7 bases identical to TRBD2. Trimming took 5 bases from V and 2 from J; bases not matched to a gene: 6. CDR3 length: 15 residues. Germline values: CDR1 SGHAT, CDR2 FQNNGV. The CDR3 is CASSPQGGTYNEQFF. The CDR3 nucleotides read TGTGCCAGCAGCCCCCAGGGAGGGACCTACAATGAGCAGTTCTTC.

The rearrangement uses TRBV11-2 and TRBJ2-1; 12 nucleotides agree with TRBD2. V lost 5 bases, J lost 10 bases, and 9 bases stayed unmatched. Germline V gene lookup returns CDR1 SGHAT and CDR2 FQNNGV. The CDR3 consists of 15 residues. In DNA form, the CDR3 reads TGTGCCAGCAGCCCAAGACTAGCGGGAGCGGGCGAGCAGTTCTTC. Encoded protein: CASSPRLAGAGEQFF.

In its sample, this clone was seen once. The rearrangement uses TRBV20-1 and TRBJ2-1; D is undetermined. Germline assignment: CDR1 DFQATT and CDR2 SNEGSKA (reference sequence). This CDR3 contains 11 residues. The germline V and J ends were trimmed by 1 base and 8 bases, with 6 bases remaining between them. The CDR3 DNA reads as TGCAGTGCTAGAGTGTGGGATGAGCAGTTCTTC. Its protein is CSARVWDEQFF.

V gene TRBV7-9 combines with J gene TRBJ2-1, with D possibly matching TRBD2 (6 bases). CDR3 length: 15 amino acids. V was cut by 1 base and J by 8 bases, with 15 bases left in between. Per germline, CDR1 SEHNR and CDR2 FQNEAQ (reference sequence). CDR3: CASSLEGGRMDEQFF. CDR3 sequence (DNA): TGTGCCAGCAGCTTAGAGGGAGGCCGGATGGATGAGCAGTTCTTC.

This chain joins TRBV7-2 and TRBJ1-1; no firm D call. With 2 bases removed from V and 1 base from J, the gap between germline ends came to 11 bases. CDR1 is SGHTA and CDR2 is FQGNSA in the germline V gene. The CDR3 has 15 amino acids. The CDR3 DNA is TGTGCCAGCAGCTTACTCGGGTTCTCGAACACTGAAGCTTTCTTT. It is translated as CASSLLGFSNTEAFF. Variable domain in full (rest from reference TRBV7-2 and TRBJ1-1): GAGVSQSPSNKVTEKGKDVELRCDPISGHTALYWYRQSLGQGLEFLIYFQGNSAPDKSGLPSDRFSAERTGGSVSTLTIQRTQQEDSAVYLCASSLLGFSNTEAFFGQGTRLTVV.

The chain has TRBV29-1 and TRBJ1-2, with D uncertain. Germline loops: CDR1 SQVTM, CDR2 ANQGSEA. This CDR3 is built from 12 residues. Deletions cut 7 bases from V and 8 bases from J, with 17 bases between. Here the CDR3 DNA reads TGCAGCGCTGATCGTTCGAGGGCAGGCTACACCTTC. Protein sequence: CSADRSRAGYTF.